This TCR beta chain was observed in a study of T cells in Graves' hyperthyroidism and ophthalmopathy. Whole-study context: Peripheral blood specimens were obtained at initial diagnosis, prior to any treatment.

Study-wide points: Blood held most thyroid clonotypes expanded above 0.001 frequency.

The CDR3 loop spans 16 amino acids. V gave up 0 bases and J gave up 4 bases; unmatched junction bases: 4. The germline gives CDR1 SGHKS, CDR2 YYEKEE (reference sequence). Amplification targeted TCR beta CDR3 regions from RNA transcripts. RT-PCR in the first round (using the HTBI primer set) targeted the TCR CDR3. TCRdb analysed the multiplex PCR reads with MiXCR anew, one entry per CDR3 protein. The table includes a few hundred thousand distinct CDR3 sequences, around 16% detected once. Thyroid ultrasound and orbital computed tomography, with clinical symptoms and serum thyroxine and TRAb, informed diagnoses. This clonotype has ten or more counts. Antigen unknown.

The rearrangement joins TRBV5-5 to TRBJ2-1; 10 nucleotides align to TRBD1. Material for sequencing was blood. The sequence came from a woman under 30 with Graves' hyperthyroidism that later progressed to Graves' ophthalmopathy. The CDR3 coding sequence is TGTGCCAGCAGCTTGGACTGGACAGGGGGGTACAATGAGCAGTTCTTC. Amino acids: CASSLDWTGGYNEQFF.